This is a list of T cell receptor beta chains from one sample in a study of shared clonotypes between healthy human individuals. Data came from immunoSEQ multiplex PCR; TCRdb stores just in-frame clones and leaves some out. The repertoire consists of around 2,100,000 clones, with less than 95% occurring once and the leading ten covering under 1.5%. Sequenced input: naive CD8+ T cells sorted from blood. All receptors derive from a man aged 18 to 29 in good health. Both conserved end residues are part of each CDR3. Fields, in order: J gene, V gene, CDR3 protein.

>TRBJ1-2|TRBV5-8
CASSLGQLANYGYTF
>TRBJ2-2|TRBV4-1
CASSQVVTGGTGELFF
>TRBJ1-2|TRBV5-6
CASSLDGTGQGYGYTF
>TRBJ2-7|TRBV15
CATSFGSGLEQYF
>TRBJ2-7|TRBV5-6
CASSLGWQGPYEQYF
>TRBJ2-1|TRBV2
CASSETSGSVNEQFF
>TRBJ2-6|TRBV6-5
CASSYLQGSGANVLTF
>TRBJ2-1|TRBV4-3
CASSQDIGTNSYNEQFF
>TRBJ2-2|TRBV5-8
CASSLPRQGNTGELFF
>TRBJ2-1|TRBV15
CATSRTQGAYNEQFF
>TRBJ1-2|TRBV29-1
CSASSAGKHYGYTF
>TRBJ2-7|TRBV20-1
CSAEGTDGQYF
>TRBJ1-1|TRBV28
CASSIIQGRDTEAFF
>TRBJ1-1|TRBV6-5
CASSYVPGEAFF
>TRBJ2-2|TRBV9
CASSSPTGTSGKGVAGELFF
>TRBJ2-3|TRBV5-1
CASTPPAGGSTDTQYF
>TRBJ2-7|TRBV5-5
CASSQGLAETREQYF
>TRBJ1-2|TRBV9
CASSSTDSLVYGYTF
>TRBJ2-7|TRBV30
CAWSFSGTNSYEQYF
>TRBJ1-4|TRBV7-5
CARSSHGPEKLFF
>TRBJ2-7|TRBV28
CASSFSGLLEQYF
>TRBJ2-7|TRBV9
CASSVGGPAYEQYF
>TRBJ1-2|TRBV7-9
CASSDRDREGGDYGYTF
>TRBJ2-1|TRBV6-5
CASSYSRLEYDNEQFF
>TRBJ1-1|TRBV13
CASSLGRGPEAFF
>TRBJ1-1|TRBV4-2
CASSPGPGQNYETEAFF
>TRBJ1-2|TRBV28
CASSSENEPDRAYGYTF
>TRBJ1-6|TRBV28
CASSNPRDIPNSPLHF
>TRBJ2-7|TRBV30
CAWTPDTGDSSYEQYF
>TRBJ2-1|TRBV4-1
CASSLRLDGYNEQFF
>TRBJ2-3|TRBV10-3
CAIPDPPDTQYF
>TRBJ2-6|TRBV10-3
CAIGGQGVSGANVLTF
>TRBJ2-1|TRBV10-3
CAISVASGGIYSYNEQFF
>TRBJ2-3|TRBV9
CASSAEDISTDTQYF
>TRBJ2-1|TRBV30
CAWSVILAGGDEQFF
>TRBJ1-5|TRBV27
CASSPQVDGREQPQHF
>TRBJ2-7|TRBV2
CASSLGLAKTYEQYF
>TRBJ2-1|TRBV29-1
CSGRPSGYNEQFF
>TRBJ2-7|TRBV30
CAWSSKDGEQYF
>TRBJ2-7|TRBV4-1
CASSLVAGVHEQYF
>TRBJ1-2|TRBV28
CASSLYPQPLTRTGGAKYGYTF
>TRBJ2-7|TRBV4-2
CASSQVAGTAYEQYF
>TRBJ2-7|TRBV6-5
CASSPQGIGYEQYF
>TRBJ1-4|TRBV27
CASSLRKYNEKLFF
>TRBJ1-5|TRBV5-6
CASSWGRGGNQPQHF
>TRBJ2-2|TRBV10-1
CASSESGGAGELFF
>TRBJ2-1|TRBV29-1
CSGGGGYNEQFF
>TRBJ2-2|TRBV7-8
CASSLSQGDEAGELFF
>TRBJ1-1|TRBV2
CASSSLTGAAFF
>TRBJ1-2|TRBV6-1
CASSEAPRDSYGYTF
>TRBJ2-1|TRBV13
CASTPGDSYNEQFF
>TRBJ2-1|TRBV27
CASSLSGPRPIVNEQFF
>TRBJ2-5|TRBV27
CASSLSGLVGSGETQYF
>TRBJ1-6|TRBV9
CASSPESIGSPLHF
>TRBJ1-4|TRBV14
CASSQDSLATNEKLFF